The 18 T cell receptor beta chains presented below share a single source sample, sequenced in a study of OX40 agonist ivuxolimab in advanced cancers. Clones were read by immunoSEQ multiplex PCR, and TCRdb kept only the in-frame ones, dropping some. Counted here are 8,500 to 13,000 clones, 65% to 80% occurring once; the ten biggest clones make up approximately 15%. Sequencing used CD4+ or CD8+ T cells sorted from blood, obtained in a trial of the OX40 agonist ivuxolimab. These receptors were obtained from an adult with an advanced solid tumor such as melanoma, head and neck, liver or kidney cancer.

The chain employs TRBV5-1 and TRBJ1-1, with D hard to call. V shed 1 base and J shed 2 bases, with 15 bases lying between them. There are 16 residues in the CDR3. The germline V gene has CDR1 SGHRS and CDR2 YFSETQ. The CDR3 DNA sequence: TGCGCCAGCAGCTTGTCCCCTCAGGTTGGAAACACTGAAGCTTTCTTT. It codes for CASSLSPQVGNTEAFF.

This clone appeared a single time. V usage is TRBV27 and J usage is TRBJ2-3, with a possible D match to TRBD2 (5 bases). Trimming removed 11 bases at V and 5 bases at J, with 5 bases between. CDR3 size: 9 residues. Germline CDR1 is MNHEY and CDR2 is SMNVEV (reference sequence). The CDR3 region has the DNA TGTGCCGCGGGAGATACGCAGTATTTT. Translation gives CAAGDTQYF.

The rearrangement uses TRBV6-1 and TRBJ1-4; D is unclear. The V end lost 1 base, the J end lost 4 bases, and 10 bases lay between the germline ends. From germline, CDR1 is MNHNS and CDR2 SASEGT. This CDR3 is built from 15 residues. CDR3 in DNA: TGTGCCAGCAGTGAAGGTCCGGGCCTTAATGAAAAACTGTTTTTT. It translates to CASSEGPGLNEKLFF.

This chain uses TRBV7-9 with TRBJ2-1, with 9 bases aligning to TRBD2. This CDR3 contains 17 residues. Losses at the gene ends were 5 bases for V and 6 bases for J; bases not matched to a gene: 14. From germline, CDR1 is SEHNR and CDR2 FQNEAQ (reference sequence). This chain's CDR3 is CASSPGVAGVLSNEQFF. The CDR3, as DNA: TGTGCCAGCAGCCCCGGGGTAGCGGGAGTCCTCAGCAATGAGCAGTTCTTC.

This chain uses TRBV4-2 with TRBJ2-7; 10 nucleotides agree with TRBD2. Per germline, CDR1 LGHNA and CDR2 YNFKEQ. The junction had 9 bases not matched to a gene; V was cut back by 1 base and J by 3 bases. There are 17 residues in the CDR3. This chain's CDR3 is CASSQGALSGGIYEQYF. The CDR3 nucleotides read TGTGCCAGCAGCCAAGGGGCCCTTAGCGGGGGGATCTACGAGCAGTACTTC.

The chain carries TRBV6-5 and TRBJ2-1, with 11 bases that match TRBD2. Losses at the gene ends were 6 bases for V and 6 bases for J; bases not matched to a gene: 7. This CDR3 contains 15 residues. Germline CDR1 and CDR2: MNHEY and SVGAGI. The CDR3 region is CASRLLAGAGNEQFF. The CDR3 region has the DNA TGTGCCAGCAGGTTACTAGCGGGAGCGGGCAATGAGCAGTTCTTC.

The sample holds one count of this clone. The rearrangement uses TRBV7-9 and TRBJ2-7; 7 bases are shared with TRBD1. Germline trimming cut 5 bases from V and 5 bases from J; bases unmatched to any gene: 3. This CDR3 spans 12 amino acids. Germline V lookup: CDR1 SEHNR, CDR2 FQNEAQ (reference sequence). CDR3 loop: CASSLTGNEQYF. CDR3 nucleotide sequence: TGTGCCAGCAGCCTGACAGGGAACGAGCAGTACTTC.

This clone was observed a few times. V gene TRBV19 combines with J gene TRBJ2-3, with 10 bases fitting TRBD2. CDR1 is LNHDA, CDR2 SQIVND, per germline (reference sequence). Trimming at V came to 9 bases and at J to 1 base, leaving 7 bases not matched to a gene. This CDR3 contains 15 residues. CDR3 region: CASRLSGGGTDTQYF. The CDR3 DNA reads TGTGCCAGCAGACTGAGCGGGGGGGGCACAGATACGCAGTATTTT.

The chain couples TRBV2 to TRBJ1-1; no clear D. The CDR3 totals 15 residues. Trimming removed 5 bases at V and 5 bases at J, with 18 bases between. The germline CDR1 and CDR2 sequences are SNHLY and FYNNEI. The CDR3 is CASSNGVPRTTEAFF. The CDR3 nucleotides read TGTGCCAGCAGTAACGGGGTCCCGAGAACAACTGAAGCTTTCTTT.

V gene TRBV14 combines with J gene TRBJ2-2; possibly TRBD1 or TRBD2 for D (5 bases each). The CDR3 runs 18 residues. CDR1 SGHDN and CDR2 FVKESK come from the germline V gene. The V and J ends lost 0 bases and 6 bases respectively, with 20 bases between them. This CDR3 reads CASSQEGVWPPAAGELFF. CDR3 DNA: TGTGCCAGCAGCCAAGAGGGGGTATGGCCTCCGGCGGCCGGGGAGCTGTTTTTT.

The rearrangement joins TRBV6-6 to TRBJ2-2; the match to TRBD2 covers 12 bases. CDR3 length: 16 amino acids. The V segment lost 7 bases and the J segment 4 bases; nucleotides outside the gene matches: 7. Germline values: CDR1 MNHNY, CDR2 SVGAGI (reference sequence). CDR3 in DNA: TGTGCCAGCACTCCTAGCGGGGGGGCGGCCACCGGGGAGCTGTTTTTT. This encodes CASTPSGGAATGELFF.

V usage is TRBV9 and J usage is TRBJ2-7; the match to TRBD1 covers 8 bases. Germline lookup yields CDR1 SGDLS and CDR2 YYNGEE. V lost 4 bases and J lost 2; bases outside the gene matches: 5. The CDR3 is made up of 14 amino acids. This chain's CDR3 is CASSPRDRPYEQYF. For the CDR3, the DNA is TGTGCCAGCAGCCCTCGGGACAGGCCCTACGAGCAGTACTTC. Together with reference TRBV9 and TRBJ2-7, the CDR3 gives the full variable domain: DSGVTQTPKHLITATGQRVTLRCSPRSGDLSVYWYQQSLDQGLQFLIQYYNGEERAKGNILERFSAQQFPDLHSELNLSSLELGDSALYFCASSPRDRPYEQYFGPGTRLTVT.

The rearrangement links TRBV2 to TRBJ2-2; 8 bases map to TRBD1. The length of the CDR3 is 16 residues. Germline V gene data show CDR1 as SNHLY and CDR2 as FYNNEI. The V gene end was trimmed by 5 bases and the J gene end by 5 bases; junction bases not matched to a gene: 10. The DNA of the CDR3 is TGTGCCAGCAGTACACCAGGGGGCATGGCGACCGGGGAGCTGTTTTTT. Translated, it gives CASSTPGGMATGELFF.

The chain recombines TRBV5-6 with TRBJ2-7; the match to TRBD2 covers 7 bases. J was trimmed by 2 bases and V by 9 bases; bases with no gene match: 8. Germline V gives CDR1 SGHDT, CDR2 YYEEEE. This CDR3 comprises 13 residues. The CDR3 reads CATSGTMAYEQYF. The CDR3 bases are TGTGCCACCTCCGGGACTATGGCCTACGAGCAGTACTTC. The variable domain in full, completed from reference TRBV5-6 and TRBJ2-7, reads DAGVTQSPTHLIKTRGQQVTLRCSPKSGHDTVSWYQQALGQGPQFIFQYYEEEERQRGNFPDRFSGHQFPNYSSELNVNALLLGDSALYLCATSGTMAYEQYFGPGTRLTVT.

The CDR3 loop reads CASTPGGTSSYNEQFF. In DNA, the CDR3 is TGTGCCAGCACACCGGGGGGGACTAGCTCCTACAATGAGCAGTTCTTC. The chain joins TRBV9 to TRBJ2-1; 8 bases line up with TRBD2. The germline CDR1 and CDR2 sequences are SGDLS and YYNGEE. The CDR3 contains 16 residues. Trimming cost V 6 bases and J 0 bases; bases outside gene matches: 8.

This sequence joins TRBV6-5 and TRBJ2-1, with 9 bases that match TRBD2. This CDR3 is 15 amino acids long. The germline V gene encodes CDR1 MNHEY and CDR2 SVGAGI. V gave up 7 bases and J gave up 10 bases; unmatched junction bases: 14. DNA for the CDR3: TGTGCCAGCACCCGGACTAGCGTAGGCTCGGGGGAGCAGTTCTTC. It encodes CASTRTSVGSGEQFF.

J is TRBJ2-1 and V is TRBV29-1; 12 nucleotides line up with TRBD2. CDR3 length: 15 amino acids. J gave up 2 bases and V 5 bases, and 4 bases lay outside the gene matches. Germline V CDR1 and CDR2: SQVTM, ANQGSEA. The chain's CDR3 is CSVPLAGGTYNEQFF. CDR3 in DNA: TGCAGCGTTCCCCTAGCGGGAGGGACCTACAATGAGCAGTTCTTC.

This clone was seen once. The V and J genes are TRBV9 and TRBJ2-5; 7 bases agree with TRBD2. Germline loops: CDR1 SGDLS, CDR2 YYNGEE. This CDR3 has 15 amino acids. The trim removed 0 bases at V and 3 bases at J, leaving 5 bases unmatched. The CDR3 here is CASSVDGGSEETQYF. The CDR3 nucleotides are TGTGCCAGCAGCGTAGATGGCGGGAGTGAAGAGACCCAGTACTTC.